These 13 T cell receptor beta chains came from one sample sequenced in a study of response to subunit inactivated influenza vaccine. TCRdb called the RT-PCR reads again in MiXCR, with one record for every CDR3 protein. The sample contains approximately 700,000 distinct CDR3 sequences, more than 15% of which appear only once. The sequencing used PBMCs from blood, collected less than 13 days after vaccination. Receptors were obtained from a man aged 45-60 years who received an inactivated influenza vaccine.

This clonotype was counted a few times. The CDR3 DNA reads as TGCGCCAGCAGCTTGGGGAGCGGGGGGATCTCCTACAATGAGCAGTTCTTC. It yields the protein CASSLGSGGISYNEQFF. This chain links TRBV5-1 with TRBJ2-1; TRBD2 aligns across 9 bases. The CDR3 is 17 residues long. CDR1 is SGHRS and CDR2 is YFSETQ in the germline V gene. V trimming: 0 bases; J trimming: 0 bases; junction bases outside the gene matches: 4.

The chain uses TRBV7-2 and TRBJ2-3, with D hard to call. Trimming stripped 6 bases from V and 5 bases from J, with 18 bases between. CDR3 length equals 15 residues. The germline V gene encodes CDR1 SGHTA and CDR2 FQGNSA. The CDR3 is CASSFRLGSGDTQYF. In DNA, the CDR3 is TGTGCCAGCAGTTTCAGACTCGGGTCCGGAGATACGCAGTATTTT.

This clonotype has more than one count but fewer than ten. The V call is TRBV3-1, the J call TRBJ2-1; D tentatively fits TRBD1 or TRBD2 (5 bases each). This CDR3 spans 13 amino acids. V gave up 3 bases and J gave up 10 bases, with 13 bases separating them. Germline V gene data show CDR1 as LGHDT and CDR2 as YNNKEL (reference sequence). CDR3 sequence (DNA): TGTGCCAGCAGCCAGGTGGGGACCTTGGAGCAGTTCTTC. Its protein is CASSQVGTLEQFF.

This chain's CDR3 is CSARQGSSGANVLTF. The DNA for the CDR3 is TGCAGTGCTAGGCAGGGTAGCTCTGGGGCCAACGTCCTGACTTTC. The chain combines TRBV20-1 with TRBJ2-6; D might be TRBD1 (5 bases). The CDR3 covers 15 residues. Trimming left V 3 bases short and J 0 bases short, with 9 bases between. Germline CDR1 and CDR2: DFQATT and SNEGSKA (reference sequence).

The V gene is TRBV4-3, the J gene TRBJ2-1; perhaps TRBD1 as D (6 bases). Germline assignment: CDR1 LGHNA and CDR2 YSLEER. V lost 1 base to trimming and J lost 3 bases, with 16 bases between them. The CDR3 has 17 residues. CDR3 DNA: TGCGCCAGCAGCCAAGGGTGGGGGCAGGGTGTCTACAATGAGCAGTTCTTC. This gives the protein CASSQGWGQGVYNEQFF.

This chain joins TRBV4-2 and TRBJ1-1, with D unclear. Deletions cut 3 bases from V and 4 bases from J, with 12 bases between. CDR1 and CDR2 (germline): LGHNA, YNFKEQ. CDR3 length: 14 amino acids. The CDR3 reads CASSHSPGSTEAFF. CDR3 coding DNA: TGTGCCAGCAGCCACTCCCCGGGGAGCACTGAAGCTTTCTTT.

DNA of the CDR3: TGTGCCAGCAGCAAAGCGGGGGGGCTCGAAGATACGCAGTATTTT. Translating it yields CASSKAGGLEDTQYF. The gene calls are TRBV9 and TRBJ2-3, with 10 nucleotides matching TRBD2. Unmatched junction bases numbered 7, after V lost 4 bases and J lost 5 bases. CDR3 length equals 15 residues. Germline V CDR1 and CDR2: SGDLS, YYNGEE.

This clonotype was counted between two and nine times. The chain recombines TRBV4-2 with TRBJ1-3; 9 bases agree with TRBD1. V lost 6 bases and J lost 5; bases outside the gene matches: 8. The CDR3 runs 15 residues. The germline gives CDR1 LGHNA, CDR2 YNFKEQ. The CDR3 sequence is CASSPGQGQRNTIYF. Written as DNA, the CDR3 is TGTGCCAGCAGTCCTGGACAGGGGCAGAGAAACACCATATATTTT.

The chain has TRBV2 and TRBJ2-1; 10 bases match TRBD2. Trimming at V came to 2 bases and at J to 2 bases, leaving 0 bases not matched to a gene. Germline V gene sequence: CDR1 SNHLY, CDR2 FYNNEI. This CDR3 is built from 15 residues. The DNA of the CDR3 is TGTGCCAGCAGTGAACTAGCGGGAGCCTACAATGAGCAGTTCTTC. Translating gives CASSELAGAYNEQFF.

This clonotype was counted between two and nine times. This rearrangement joins TRBV6-1 to TRBJ2-3; TRBD2 agrees at 9 bases. The germline gives CDR1 MNHNS, CDR2 SASEGT. The CDR3 runs to 15 residues. The V gene end was trimmed by 6 bases and the J gene end by 2 bases; junction bases not matched to a gene: 6. CDR3 bases: TGTGCCAGCAGCGTCCTAGCGGGGACCACAGATACGCAGTATTTT. Its protein product is CASSVLAGTTDTQYF.

This clonotype was found a few times. The V call is TRBV4-2, the J call TRBJ2-3, with 11 bases lining up with TRBD2. With V trimmed by 4 bases and J by 4 bases, 7 bases remained unmatched. CDR1 is LGHNA and CDR2 is YNFKEQ in the germline V gene. This CDR3 spans 16 amino acids. The CDR3 nucleotides read TGTGCCAGCAGCCCGGAAGGGACTAGCGGCGCAGATACGCAGTATTTT. This encodes CASSPEGTSGADTQYF.

The V gene is TRBV20-1, the J gene TRBJ1-1; 8 bases map to TRBD1. This CDR3 comprises 14 residues. Trimming took 6 bases from V and 4 from J; bases not matched to a gene: 10. CDR1 and CDR2 (germline): DFQATT, SNEGSKA (reference sequence). CDR3 sequence: CSASRQGSGTEAFF. In DNA, the CDR3 is TGCAGTGCGTCCAGACAGGGGTCGGGCACTGAAGCTTTCTTT.

The chain carries TRBV7-2 and TRBJ1-3; a weak D match, TRBD1 (6 bases). In germline, CDR1 is SGHTA, CDR2 FQGNSA. This CDR3 spans 17 amino acids. Trimming shortened V by 3 bases and J by 4 bases, and 19 bases separated the two germline ends. CDR3 in DNA: TGTGCCAGCAGCTTGACTAGGACAGTTGTGGGCGGAAACACCATATATTTT. Its protein product is CASSLTRTVVGGNTIYF.